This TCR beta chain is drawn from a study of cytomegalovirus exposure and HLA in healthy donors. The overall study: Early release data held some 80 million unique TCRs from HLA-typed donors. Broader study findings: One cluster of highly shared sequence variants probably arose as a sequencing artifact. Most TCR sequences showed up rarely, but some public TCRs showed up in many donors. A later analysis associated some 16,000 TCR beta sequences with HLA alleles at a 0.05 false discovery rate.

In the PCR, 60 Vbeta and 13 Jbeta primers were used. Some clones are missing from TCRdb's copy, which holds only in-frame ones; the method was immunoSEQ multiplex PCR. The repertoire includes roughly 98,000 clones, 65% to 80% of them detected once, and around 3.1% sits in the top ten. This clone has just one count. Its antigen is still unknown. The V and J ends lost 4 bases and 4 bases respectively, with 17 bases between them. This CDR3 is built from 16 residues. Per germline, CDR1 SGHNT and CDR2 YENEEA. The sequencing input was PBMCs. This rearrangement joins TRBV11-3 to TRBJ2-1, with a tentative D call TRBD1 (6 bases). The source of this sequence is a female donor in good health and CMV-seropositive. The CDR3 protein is CASSYSSTGFYNEQFF. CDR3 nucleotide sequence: TGTGCCAGCAGCTATTCGAGCACAGGGTTTTACAATGAGCAGTTCTTC.